These 28 T cell receptor beta chains were all obtained from the same sample, sequenced in a study of OX40 agonist ivuxolimab in advanced cancers. The protocol was immunoSEQ multiplex PCR, while the TCRdb copy is restricted to in-frame clones and leaves out a portion. The sample lists about 50,000 clones, 84% occurring once. The sequencing here drew on CD4+ or CD8+ T cells sorted from blood, taken in a trial of the OX40 agonist ivuxolimab. Receptors originate from an adult with an advanced solid tumor such as melanoma, head and neck, liver or kidney cancer.

The rearrangement links TRBV19 to TRBJ1-2; D is perhaps TRBD1 (6 bases). Germline-derived CDR1 and CDR2 are LNHDA and SQIVND (reference sequence). Trimming stripped 3 bases from V and 3 bases from J, with 11 bases between. The CDR3 has 14 residues. CDR3 sequence reads: CASSMKGEYYGYTF. The CDR3 DNA is TGTGCCAGTAGTATGAAGGGGGAGTACTATGGCTACACCTTC.

This chain connects TRBV19 to TRBJ1-1; D gene ambiguous. This CDR3 is 15 amino acids long. Looked up from germline, CDR1 is LNHDA and CDR2 is SQIVND (reference sequence). The V gene lost 0 bases and the J gene lost 11 bases, with 19 bases spanning the gap. The CDR3 spells CASSIEPGTSVLAFF. CDR3 DNA sequence: TGTGCCAGTAGTATAGAACCAGGAACGAGTGTGTTGGCTTTCTTT.

The chain carries TRBV28 and TRBJ1-4, with no clear D. The CDR3 extends over 14 amino acids. Germline V CDR1 and CDR2: MDHEN, SYDVKM. V gave up 10 bases and J gave up 0 bases, with 12 bases separating them. CDR3 coding DNA: TGTGCCACAGAATCCGTTGCAACTAATGAAAAACTGTTTTTT. It translates to CATESVATNEKLFF. The full variable domain, in which reference TRBV28 and TRBJ1-4 provide the parts outside the CDR3, is DVKVTQSSRYLVKRTGEKVFLECVQDMDHENMFWYRQDPGLGLRLIYFSYDVKMKEKGDIPEGYSVSREKKERFSLILESASTNQTSMYLCATESVATNEKLFFGSGTQLSVL.

The chain combines TRBV15 with TRBJ1-1; D is uncertain. This CDR3 region has 15 residues. Germline CDR1 LNHNV, CDR2 YYDKDF (reference sequence). V lost 0 bases to trimming and J lost 3 bases, with 11 bases between them. CDR3 DNA: TGTGCCACCAGCAGAGATTTAGGGATAGACACTGAAGCTTTCTTT. It translates to CATSRDLGIDTEAFF.

The J gene is TRBJ1-4, the V gene TRBV4-1; D is ambiguous. The V end was cut by 3 bases, the J end by 5 bases, with 22 bases between. Germline CDR1 is MGHRA and CDR2 is YSYEKL. This CDR3 comprises 18 residues. CDR3 sequence: CASSHSGPRTNGNEKLFF. The DNA of the CDR3 is TGCGCCAGCAGCCACTCAGGACCCAGGACTAACGGGAATGAAAAACTGTTTTTT.

This clone occurred a few times. This rearrangement joins TRBV19 to TRBJ1-3, with D perhaps matching TRBD1 (5 bases). Deletions cut 5 bases from V and 0 bases from J, with 11 bases between. Germline V lookup: CDR1 LNHDA, CDR2 SQIVND (reference sequence). This CDR3 comprises 15 residues. The CDR3 loop is CASSARQTSGNTIYF. Written as DNA, the CDR3 is TGTGCCAGTAGTGCGAGACAGACCTCTGGAAACACCATATATTTT. The full variable domain, its missing parts supplied by reference TRBV19 and TRBJ1-3, is DGGITQSPKYLFRKEGQNVTLSCEQNLNHDAMYWYRQDPGQGLRLIYYSQIVNDFQKGDIAEGYSVSREKKESFPLTVTSAQKNPTAFYLCASSARQTSGNTIYFGEGSWLTVV.

V is TRBV28 and J is TRBJ2-3; TRBD2 matches 13 bases. Unmatched junction bases numbered 13, after V lost 4 bases and J lost 0 bases. CDR1 and CDR2 from the germline V gene are MDHEN and SYDVKM. CDR3 size: 20 residues. CDR3 residues: CASSSPGTSGEKVSTDTQYF. The CDR3 DNA reads TGTGCCAGCAGTTCACCCGGGACTAGCGGGGAAAAGGTTAGCACAGATACGCAGTATTTT.

The gene calls are TRBV19 and TRBJ2-6, with unresolved D. V was cut by 1 base and J by 0 bases, with 1 base left in between. Germline CDR1 LNHDA, CDR2 SQIVND (reference sequence). The CDR3 is 14 residues long. The CDR3 is CASSIGSGANVLTF. CDR3 sequence (DNA): TGTGCCAGTAGTATAGGCTCTGGGGCCAACGTCCTGACTTTC.

This clone was counted a few times. The chain uses TRBV5-4 and TRBJ2-2; possibly TRBD1 for D (6 bases). Germline CDR1 reads SGHNT; CDR2 reads YYREEE (reference sequence). Trimming took off 1 base at V and 1 base at J, with 8 bases between the two ends. The CDR3 runs to 15 residues. The CDR3, as DNA: TGTGCCAGCAGCTTGCAGGGGCAGAACACCGGGGAGCTGTTTTTT. Its protein product is CASSLQGQNTGELFF. The variable domain in full, with the rest retrieved from reference TRBV5-4 and TRBJ2-2, is ETGVTQSPTHLIKTRGQQVTLRCSSQSGHNTVSWYQQALGQGPQFIFQYYREEENGRGNFPPRFSGLQFPNYSSELNVNALELDDSALYLCASSLQGQNTGELFFGEGSRLTVL.

The V call is TRBV11-2, the J call TRBJ2-2; 10 bases are a match to TRBD2. Germline V lookup: CDR1 SGHAT, CDR2 FQNNGV. The CDR3 is made up of 15 amino acids. The trim removed 5 bases at V and 4 bases at J, leaving 4 bases unmatched. CDR3 coding DNA: TGTGCCAGCAGCCCCGGGACTAGCGTCACCGGGGAGCTGTTTTTT. Translating gives CASSPGTSVTGELFF.

The chain couples TRBV28 to TRBJ1-4, with 7 bases matching TRBD1. This CDR3 is built from 22 residues. Trimming took 3 bases from V and 6 from J; bases not matched to a gene: 28. The germline V gene has CDR1 MDHEN and CDR2 SYDVKM. DNA for the CDR3: TGTGCCAGCAGTTTCGGGTTTGTTTGGCGGACAGGAACGGGTGAAATAGATGAAAAACTGTTTTTT. This codes for CASSFGFVWRTGTGEIDEKLFF.

This sequence joins TRBV5-1 and TRBJ2-7; the D call may be TRBD1 or TRBD2 (5 bases each). Trimming left V 0 bases short and J 1 base short, with 23 bases between. The CDR3 totals 19 residues. CDR1 is SGHRS and CDR2 is YFSETQ in the germline V gene. DNA of the CDR3: TGCGCCAGCAGCTTGGCCATCAGGGACCCAACTGTAGGTTCCTACGAGCAGTACTTC. It is translated as CASSLAIRDPTVGSYEQYF.

There are a few counts of this clone. The gene calls are TRBV5-4 and TRBJ1-5; no reliable D call. Trimming left V 1 base short and J 7 bases short, with 6 bases between. The CDR3 is 12 residues long. Looked up from germline, CDR1 is SGHNT and CDR2 is YYREEE (reference sequence). The CDR3 DNA reads TGTGCCAGCAGCTTGTACGGGCAGCCCCAGCATTTT. This gives the protein CASSLYGQPQHF.

The V and J genes are TRBV6-5 and TRBJ1-1, with 7 bases aligning to TRBD1. From germline, CDR1 is MNHEY and CDR2 SVGAGI. The CDR3 is 13 residues long. V dropped 6 bases and J dropped 8; count of bases not matched to a gene: 9. Written as DNA, the CDR3 is TGTGCCAGCAGCCCCGGTCAGGGGGGGGAAGCTTTCTTT. It codes for CASSPGQGGEAFF.

The count of this clone is one. This chain links TRBV5-1 with TRBJ1-2; tentative D call: TRBD1 (6 bases). V gave up 0 bases and J gave up 6 bases, with 15 bases separating them. CDR3 length equals 15 residues. Germline CDR1 reads SGHRS; CDR2 reads YFSETQ. The CDR3 reads CASSLVAGAADGYTF. CDR3 nucleotide sequence: TGCGCCAGCAGCTTGGTTGCGGGGGCGGCGGATGGCTACACCTTC.

The chain uses TRBV14 and TRBJ2-3; a possible D gene is TRBD1 (5 bases). The CDR3 contains 16 residues. In germline, CDR1 is SGHDN, CDR2 FVKESK. Trimming removed 0 bases from V and 1 base from J, with 11 bases in between. The CDR3 spells CASSQEGVRRTDTQYF. For the CDR3, the DNA is TGTGCCAGCAGCCAAGAAGGGGTCCGGCGCACAGATACGCAGTATTTT. Complete variable domain (other parts from reference TRBV14 and TRBJ2-3): EAGVTQFPSHSVIEKGQTVTLRCDPISGHDNLYWYRRVMGKEIKFLLHFVKESKQDESGMPNNRFLAERTGGTYSTLKVQPAELEDSGVYFCASSQEGVRRTDTQYFGPGTRLTVL.

The J gene is TRBJ1-1, the V gene TRBV7-3, with 7 positions matching TRBD1. Germline assignment: CDR1 SGHTA and CDR2 FQGTGA. This CDR3 spans 15 amino acids. The V gene end was trimmed by 5 bases and the J gene end by 10 bases; junction bases not matched to a gene: 16. CDR3 amino acids: CASSPQGSEGGGAFF. The CDR3, as DNA: TGTGCCAGCAGCCCACAGGGGTCTGAGGGAGGGGGAGCTTTCTTT.

The CDR3: CASSLQFGHSPLHF. DNA of the CDR3: TGTGCCAGCAGCTTACAGTTTGGGCATTCACCCCTCCACTTT. The gene calls are TRBV7-2 and TRBJ1-6; D remains unclear. Looked up from germline, CDR1 is SGHTA and CDR2 is FQGNSA. V lost 2 bases and J 8 bases, leaving 10 bases between the germline ends. The CDR3 has 14 amino acids.

The chain links TRBV12-5 to TRBJ1-2; D gene ambiguous. Trimming stripped 5 bases from V and 4 bases from J, with 5 bases between. The germline CDR1 and CDR2 sequences are LGHNT and FRNRAP. The CDR3 extends over 11 amino acids. CDR3 amino acids: CASGPAYGYTF. The CDR3 DNA follows: TGTGCTAGTGGTCCGGCCTATGGCTACACCTTC.

This clone was observed once. V and J are TRBV7-2 and TRBJ2-3; 7 bases align to TRBD2. The CDR3 extends over 14 amino acids. With 7 bases clipped from V and 0 bases from J, the junction kept 4 bases outside the gene matches. Germline CDR1 and CDR2: SGHTA and FQGNSA. CDR3 sequence: CASTLAISTDTQYF. In DNA form, the CDR3 reads TGTGCCAGCACACTAGCGATTAGCACAGATACGCAGTATTTT.

This chain joins TRBV7-8 and TRBJ2-3; 8 nucleotides line up with TRBD2. The length of the CDR3 is 16 residues. Germline-derived CDR1 and CDR2 are SGHVS and FQNEAQ. V was clipped by 1 base and J by 2 bases; unmatched bases: 5. The CDR3 loop reads CASSLGNSGTTDTQYF. The CDR3 region has the DNA TGTGCCAGCAGCTTAGGAAATAGCGGGACCACAGATACGCAGTATTTT.

The rearrangement joins TRBV10-3 to TRBJ2-2, with 8 nucleotides matching TRBD2. Germline V CDR1 and CDR2: ENHRY, SYGVKD. V gave up 4 bases and J gave up 1 base; unmatched junction bases: 2. The CDR3 consists of 15 residues. CDR3 DNA sequence: TGTGCCATCAGTGCGGGAGGGCAGAACACCGGGGAGCTGTTTTTT. Encoded protein: CAISAGGQNTGELFF.

About this clone: One junction end disagrees with the germline gene, perhaps due to a read error. This sequence joins TRBV12-5 and TRBJ2-3, with a weak D call TRBD1 (6 bases). The CDR3 loop spans 12 amino acids. The germline V gene encodes CDR1 LGHNT and CDR2 FRNRAP. CDR3 nucleotide sequence: TGTGCTAGTGGTGGACCGACAGGTACGCAGTATTTT. As protein: CASGGPTGTQYF.

The chain carries TRBV5-1 and TRBJ2-5; D uncertain. The V end lost 0 bases, the J end lost 1 base, and 7 bases lay between the germline ends. The CDR3 sequence is 14 residues long. Germline values: CDR1 SGHRS, CDR2 YFSETQ. This CDR3 reads CASSLAQSQETQYF. DNA for the CDR3: TGCGCCAGCAGCTTGGCCCAAAGCCAAGAGACCCAGTACTTC. The whole variable domain, remainder taken from reference TRBV5-1 and TRBJ2-5, is KAGVTQTPRYLIKTRGQQVTLSCSPISGHRSVSWYQQTPGQGLQFLFEYFSETQRNKGNFPGRFSGRQFSNSRSEMNVSTLELGDSALYLCASSLAQSQETQYFGPGTRLLVL.

This rearrangement joins TRBV29-1 to TRBJ2-3, with unresolved D. Germline assignment: CDR1 SQVTM and CDR2 ANQGSEA. V lost 2 bases to trimming and J lost 4 bases, with 4 bases between them. This CDR3 spans 11 amino acids. DNA of the CDR3: TGCAGCGTTGAAAGGTCAGATACGCAGTATTTT. Protein: CSVERSDTQYF.

The chain has TRBV5-1 and TRBJ2-2; 8 bases map to TRBD2. CDR1 is SGHRS, CDR2 YFSETQ, per germline. With V trimmed by 2 bases and J by 7 bases, 7 bases remained unmatched. This CDR3 is built from 15 residues. CDR3 amino acids: CASSFGPLAVGELFF. CDR3 nucleotide sequence: TGCGCCAGCAGCTTTGGGCCACTAGCGGTCGGGGAGCTGTTTTTT.

The rearrangement links TRBV12-2 to TRBJ2-3; the listed D gene, TRBD2, was not tested against the DNA. TRBV12-2 is described as a pseudogene. This CDR3 has 17 residues. The DNA for the CDR3 is TGTGCAAGTCGCTTAGAGGGGCCTAGCGGGCACCCAGATACGCAGTATTTT. Translating it yields CASRLEGPSGHPDTQYF.

This chain joins TRBV28 and TRBJ1-2; D is perhaps TRBD1 (5 bases). The germline V gene has CDR1 MDHEN and CDR2 SYDVKM. The CDR3 runs to 14 residues. V dropped 10 bases and J dropped 6 bases, with 21 bases sitting between them. CDR3 residues: CATASGALFDGYTF. The CDR3 nucleotides are TGTGCCACCGCCAGCGGGGCGCTTTTTGATGGCTACACCTTC.